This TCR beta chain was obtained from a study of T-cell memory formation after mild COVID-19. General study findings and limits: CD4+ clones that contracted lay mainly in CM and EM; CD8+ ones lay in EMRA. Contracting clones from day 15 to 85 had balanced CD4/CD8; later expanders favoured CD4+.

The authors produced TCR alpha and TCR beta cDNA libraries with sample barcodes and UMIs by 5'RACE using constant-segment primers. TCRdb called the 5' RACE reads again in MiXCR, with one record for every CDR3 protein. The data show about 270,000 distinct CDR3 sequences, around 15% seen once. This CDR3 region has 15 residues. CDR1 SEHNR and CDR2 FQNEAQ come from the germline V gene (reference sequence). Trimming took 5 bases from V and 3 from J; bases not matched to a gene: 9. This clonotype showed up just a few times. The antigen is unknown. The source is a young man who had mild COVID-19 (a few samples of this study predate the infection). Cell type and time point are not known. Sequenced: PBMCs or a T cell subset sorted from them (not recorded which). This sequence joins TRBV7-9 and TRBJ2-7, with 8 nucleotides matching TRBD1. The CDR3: CASSTGQVVIYEQYF. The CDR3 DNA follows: TGTGCCAGCAGCACGGGACAGGTGGTGATCTACGAGCAGTACTTC.